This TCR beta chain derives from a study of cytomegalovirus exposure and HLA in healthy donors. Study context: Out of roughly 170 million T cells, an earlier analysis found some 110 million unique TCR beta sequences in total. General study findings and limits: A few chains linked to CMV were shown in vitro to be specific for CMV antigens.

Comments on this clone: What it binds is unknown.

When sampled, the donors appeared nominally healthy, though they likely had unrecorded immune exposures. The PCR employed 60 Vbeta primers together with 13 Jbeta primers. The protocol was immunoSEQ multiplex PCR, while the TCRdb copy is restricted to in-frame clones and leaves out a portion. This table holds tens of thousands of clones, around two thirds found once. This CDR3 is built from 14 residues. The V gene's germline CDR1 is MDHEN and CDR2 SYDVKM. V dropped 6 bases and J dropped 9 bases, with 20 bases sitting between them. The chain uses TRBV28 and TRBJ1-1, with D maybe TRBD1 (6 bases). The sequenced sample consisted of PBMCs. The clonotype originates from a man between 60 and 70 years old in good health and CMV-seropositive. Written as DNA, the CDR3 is TGTGCCAGCAGCCTCGGACAGTTTTCCAATCAAGCTTTCTTT. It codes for CASSLGQFSNQAFF.